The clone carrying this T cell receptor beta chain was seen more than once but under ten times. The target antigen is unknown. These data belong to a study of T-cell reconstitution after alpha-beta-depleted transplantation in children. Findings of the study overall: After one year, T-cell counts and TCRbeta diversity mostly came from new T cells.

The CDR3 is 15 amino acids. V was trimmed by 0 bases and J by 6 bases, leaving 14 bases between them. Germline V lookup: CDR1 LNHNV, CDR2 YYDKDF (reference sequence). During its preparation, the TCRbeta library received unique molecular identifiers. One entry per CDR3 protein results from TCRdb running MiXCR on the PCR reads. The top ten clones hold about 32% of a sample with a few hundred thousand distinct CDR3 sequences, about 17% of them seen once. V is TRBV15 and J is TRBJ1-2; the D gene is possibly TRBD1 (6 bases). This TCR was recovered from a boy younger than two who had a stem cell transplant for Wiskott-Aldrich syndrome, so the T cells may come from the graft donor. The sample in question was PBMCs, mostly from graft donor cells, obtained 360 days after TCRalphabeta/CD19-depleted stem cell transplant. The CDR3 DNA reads TGTGCCACCAGCAGAGATGCGTACAGGGTGGATGGCTACACCTTC. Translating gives CATSRDAYRVDGYTF. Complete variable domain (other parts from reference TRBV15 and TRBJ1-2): DAMVIQNPRYQVTQFGKPVTLSCSQTLNHNVMYWYQQKSSQAPKLLFHYYDKDFNNEADTPDNFQSRRPNTSFCFLDIRSPGLGDTAMYLCATSRDAYRVDGYTFGSGTRLTVV.